The 3 T cell receptor beta chains listed next were all sequenced from one sample in a study of T cell responses to AZD1222 COVID-19 vaccine. The protocol was immunoSEQ multiplex PCR, while the TCRdb copy is restricted to in-frame clones and leaves out a portion. The data contain 95,000 to 120,000 clones, approximately 88% of them seen just once; the ten biggest clones take up 6.5%. Here the sequenced sample was peripheral blood, taken 28 days after the second AZD1222 dose. The receptors stem from an adult who received the AZD1222 COVID-19 vaccine.

The table lists this clone with a count of one. The chain links TRBV7-9 to TRBJ1-2; D gene uncertain. Germline CDR1 and CDR2: SEHNR and FQNEAQ (reference sequence). The CDR3 is made up of 13 amino acids. V lost 6 bases, J lost 1 base, and 9 bases lay in between. The CDR3 sequence is CASSQTGNYGYTF. The CDR3 DNA is TGTGCCAGCAGTCAGACGGGTAACTATGGCTACACCTTC.

The rearrangement uses TRBV12-3 or TRBV12-4 and TRBJ2-2; D is possibly TRBD1 (5 bases). CDR3 length equals 13 residues. The germline V and J ends were trimmed by 6 bases and 5 bases, with 10 bases remaining between them. In nucleotides, the CDR3 is TGTGCCAGCAGCCGAAGGGGAACCGGGGAGCTGTTTTTT. This encodes CASSRRGTGELFF.

The chain is built from TRBV4-3 and TRBJ1-1; D is undetermined. Germline V gives CDR1 LGHNA, CDR2 YSLEER. The CDR3 contains 13 residues. Deletions cut 1 base from V and 2 bases from J, with 5 bases between. The chain's CDR3 is CASSQVPNTEAFF. The DNA for the CDR3 is TGCGCCAGCAGCCAAGTGCCAAACACTGAAGCTTTCTTT.